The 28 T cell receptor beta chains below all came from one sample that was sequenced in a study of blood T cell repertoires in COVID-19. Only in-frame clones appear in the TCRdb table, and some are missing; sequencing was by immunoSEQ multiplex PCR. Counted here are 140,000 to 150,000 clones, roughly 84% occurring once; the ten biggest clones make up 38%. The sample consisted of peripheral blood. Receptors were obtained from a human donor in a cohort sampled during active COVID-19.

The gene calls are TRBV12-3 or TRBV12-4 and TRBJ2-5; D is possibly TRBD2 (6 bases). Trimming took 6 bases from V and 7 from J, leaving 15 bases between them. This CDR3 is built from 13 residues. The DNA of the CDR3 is TGTGCCAGCAGCCTAGCGATGGGGGGGACCCAGTACTTC. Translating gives CASSLAMGGTQYF.

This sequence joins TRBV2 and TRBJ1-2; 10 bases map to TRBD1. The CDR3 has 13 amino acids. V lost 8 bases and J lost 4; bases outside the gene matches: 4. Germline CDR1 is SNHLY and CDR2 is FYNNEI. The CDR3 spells CASATGGAYGYTF. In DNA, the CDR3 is TGTGCCAGCGCGACAGGGGGCGCCTATGGCTACACCTTC.

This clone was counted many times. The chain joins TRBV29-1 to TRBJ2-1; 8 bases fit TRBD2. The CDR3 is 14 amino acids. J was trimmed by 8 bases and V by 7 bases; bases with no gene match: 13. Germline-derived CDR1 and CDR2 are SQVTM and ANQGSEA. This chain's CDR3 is CSGRGGGPVDEQFF. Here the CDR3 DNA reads TGCAGCGGGCGTGGCGGGGGGCCTGTCGATGAGCAGTTCTTC.

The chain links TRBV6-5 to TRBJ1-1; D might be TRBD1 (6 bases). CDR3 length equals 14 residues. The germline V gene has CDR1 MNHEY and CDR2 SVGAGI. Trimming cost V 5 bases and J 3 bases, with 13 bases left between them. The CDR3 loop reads CASSPARGDTEAFF. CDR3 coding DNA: TGTGCCAGCAGTCCAGCCAGGGGAGACACTGAAGCTTTCTTT.

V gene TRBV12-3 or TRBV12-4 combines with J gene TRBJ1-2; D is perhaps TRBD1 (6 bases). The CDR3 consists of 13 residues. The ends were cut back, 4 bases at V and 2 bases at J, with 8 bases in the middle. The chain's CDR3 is CASSSDSNYGYTF. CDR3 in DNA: TGTGCCAGCAGTTCGGACAGCAACTATGGCTACACCTTC.

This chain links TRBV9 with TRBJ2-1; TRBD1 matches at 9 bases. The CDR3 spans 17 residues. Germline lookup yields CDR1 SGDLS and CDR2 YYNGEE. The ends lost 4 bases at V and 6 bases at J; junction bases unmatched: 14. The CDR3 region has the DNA TGTGCCAGCAGCTCTCGCCCTGGGACAGGGCAACCCAATGAGCAGTTCTTC. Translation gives CASSSRPGTGQPNEQFF.

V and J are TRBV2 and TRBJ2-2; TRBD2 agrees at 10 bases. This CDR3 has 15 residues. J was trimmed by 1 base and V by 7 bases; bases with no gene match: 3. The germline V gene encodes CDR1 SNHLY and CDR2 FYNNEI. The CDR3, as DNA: TGTGCCAGCAATCGACTAGCGGGGAACACCGGGGAGCTGTTTTTT. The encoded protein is CASNRLAGNTGELFF.

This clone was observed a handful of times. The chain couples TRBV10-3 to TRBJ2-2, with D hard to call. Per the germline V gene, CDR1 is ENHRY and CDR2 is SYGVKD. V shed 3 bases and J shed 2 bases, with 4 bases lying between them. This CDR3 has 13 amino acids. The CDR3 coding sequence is TGTGCCATCAGTGAACACAACACCGGGGAGCTGTTTTTT. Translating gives CAISEHNTGELFF.

In nucleotides, the CDR3 is TGTGCCAGCAGCCCTACGGGGGGGGCGGAGACCCAGTACTTC. Protein product: CASSPTGGAETQYF. V and J are TRBV9 and TRBJ2-5; TRBD2 matches at 8 bases. This CDR3 region has 14 residues. V dropped 4 bases and J dropped 5; count of bases not matched to a gene: 7. The germline gives CDR1 SGDLS, CDR2 YYNGEE.

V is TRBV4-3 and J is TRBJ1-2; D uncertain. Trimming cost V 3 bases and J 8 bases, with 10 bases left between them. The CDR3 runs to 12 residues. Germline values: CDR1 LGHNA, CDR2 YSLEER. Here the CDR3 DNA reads TGCGCCAGCAGCCATCTGACGGGGGGCTACACCTTC. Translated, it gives CASSHLTGGYTF.

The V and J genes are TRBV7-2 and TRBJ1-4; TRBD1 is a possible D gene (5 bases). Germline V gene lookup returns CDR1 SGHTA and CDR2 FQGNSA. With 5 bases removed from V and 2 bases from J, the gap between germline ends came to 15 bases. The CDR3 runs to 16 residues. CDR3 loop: CASSLARGTTNEKLFF. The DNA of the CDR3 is TGTGCCAGCAGCCTCGCCCGGGGGACCACTAATGAAAAACTGTTTTTT.

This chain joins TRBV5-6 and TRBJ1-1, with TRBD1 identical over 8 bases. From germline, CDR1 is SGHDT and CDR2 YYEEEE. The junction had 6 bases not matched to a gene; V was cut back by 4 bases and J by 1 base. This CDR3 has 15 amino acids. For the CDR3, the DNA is TGTGCCAGCAGCATAAGGACAGGGCGGAACACTGAAGCTTTCTTT. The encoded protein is CASSIRTGRNTEAFF. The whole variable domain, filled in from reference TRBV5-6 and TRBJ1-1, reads DAGVTQSPTHLIKTRGQQVTLRCSPKSGHDTVSWYQQALGQGPQFIFQYYEEEERQRGNFPDRFSGHQFPNYSSELNVNALLLGDSALYLCASSIRTGRNTEAFFGQGTRLTVV.

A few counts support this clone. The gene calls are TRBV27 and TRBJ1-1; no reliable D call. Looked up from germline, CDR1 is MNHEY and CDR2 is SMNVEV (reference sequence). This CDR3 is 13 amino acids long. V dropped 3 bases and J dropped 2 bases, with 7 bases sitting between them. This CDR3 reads CASSFSANTEAFF. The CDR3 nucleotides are TGTGCCAGCAGTTTCAGTGCTAACACTGAAGCTTTCTTT.

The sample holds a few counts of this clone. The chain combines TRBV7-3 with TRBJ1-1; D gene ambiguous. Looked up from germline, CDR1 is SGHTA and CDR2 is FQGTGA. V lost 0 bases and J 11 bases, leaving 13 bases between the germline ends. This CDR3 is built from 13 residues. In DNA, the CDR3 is TGTGCCAGCAGCTTAACTGGGCCCACCGCTGCTTTCTTT. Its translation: CASSLTGPTAAFF.

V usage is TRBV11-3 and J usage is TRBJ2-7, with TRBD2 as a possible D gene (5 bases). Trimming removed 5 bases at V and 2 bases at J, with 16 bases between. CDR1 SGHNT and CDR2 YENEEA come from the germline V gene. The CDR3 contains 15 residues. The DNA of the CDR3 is TGTGCCAGCAGCCGGGCCGGAGCGGAGACCTACGAGCAGTACTTC. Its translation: CASSRAGAETYEQYF.

CDR3 protein: CASSLTSGGASGELFF. In DNA form, the CDR3 reads TGTGCCAGCAGTCTGACTAGCGGGGGGGCTAGCGGGGAGCTGTTTTTT. The V call is TRBV2, the J call TRBJ2-2; TRBD2 matches at 14 bases. The CDR3 contains 16 residues. Germline loops: CDR1 SNHLY, CDR2 FYNNEI. J was trimmed by 7 bases and V by 5 bases; bases with no gene match: 6.

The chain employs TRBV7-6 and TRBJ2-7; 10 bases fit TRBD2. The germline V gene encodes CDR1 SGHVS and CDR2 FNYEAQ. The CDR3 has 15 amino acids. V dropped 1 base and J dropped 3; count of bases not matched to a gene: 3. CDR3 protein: CASSLGLAGFYEQYF. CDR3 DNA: TGTGCCAGCAGCTTAGGACTAGCGGGTTTCTACGAGCAGTACTTC. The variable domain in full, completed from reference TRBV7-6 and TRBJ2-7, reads GAGVSQSPRYKVTKRGQDVALRCDPISGHVSLYWYRQALGQGPEFLTYFNYEAQQDKSGLPNDRFSAERPEGSISTLTIQRTEQRDSAMYRCASSLGLAGFYEQYFGPGTRLTVT.

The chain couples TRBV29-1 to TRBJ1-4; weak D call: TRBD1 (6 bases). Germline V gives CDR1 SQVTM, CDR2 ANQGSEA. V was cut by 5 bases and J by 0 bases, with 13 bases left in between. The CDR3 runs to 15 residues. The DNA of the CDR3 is TGCAGCGTTCGTAAAGGGGGGGCAACTAATGAAAAACTGTTTTTT. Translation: CSVRKGGATNEKLFF.

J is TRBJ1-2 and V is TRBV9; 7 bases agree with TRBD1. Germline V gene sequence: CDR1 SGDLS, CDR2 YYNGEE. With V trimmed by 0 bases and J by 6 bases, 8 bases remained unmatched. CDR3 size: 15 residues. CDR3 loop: CASSVDFRGRDGYTF. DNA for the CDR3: TGTGCCAGCAGCGTAGATTTTAGGGGGCGGGATGGCTACACCTTC.

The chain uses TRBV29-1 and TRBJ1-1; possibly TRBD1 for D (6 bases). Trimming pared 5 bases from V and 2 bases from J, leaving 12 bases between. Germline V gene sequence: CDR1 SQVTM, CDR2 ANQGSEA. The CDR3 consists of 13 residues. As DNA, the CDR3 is TGCAGCGTTACAGGGAACCTTAACACTGAAGCTTTCTTT. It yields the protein CSVTGNLNTEAFF.

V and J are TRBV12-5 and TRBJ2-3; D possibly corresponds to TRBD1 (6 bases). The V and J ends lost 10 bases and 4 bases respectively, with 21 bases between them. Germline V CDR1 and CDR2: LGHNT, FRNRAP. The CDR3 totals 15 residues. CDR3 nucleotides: TGTGCTACTTCCCTGACAGGCTCAGGAGCAGATACGCAGTATTTT. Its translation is CATSLTGSGADTQYF.

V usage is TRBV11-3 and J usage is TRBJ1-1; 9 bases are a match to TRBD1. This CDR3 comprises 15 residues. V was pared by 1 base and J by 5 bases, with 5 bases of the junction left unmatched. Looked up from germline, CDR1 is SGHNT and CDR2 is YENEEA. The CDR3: CASSLGDRAQTEAFF. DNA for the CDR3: TGTGCCAGCAGCTTAGGGGACAGGGCGCAGACTGAAGCTTTCTTT.

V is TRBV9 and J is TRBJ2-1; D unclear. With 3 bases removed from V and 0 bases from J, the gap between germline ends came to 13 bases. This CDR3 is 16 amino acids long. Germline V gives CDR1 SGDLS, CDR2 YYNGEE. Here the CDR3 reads CASSAPGSSSYNEQFF. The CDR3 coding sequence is TGTGCCAGCAGCGCCCCTGGTAGTAGCTCCTACAATGAGCAGTTCTTC.

CDR3 in DNA: TGTGCCAGCAGCCCCACCGCGGGAGATACGCAGTATTTT. Protein sequence: CASSPTAGDTQYF. J is TRBJ2-3 and V is TRBV7-2; D possibly corresponds to TRBD2 (5 bases). The V gene lost 5 bases and the J gene lost 5 bases, with 11 bases spanning the gap. Germline values: CDR1 SGHTA, CDR2 FQGNSA. The CDR3 runs to 13 residues. Full variable domain (remainder filled in from reference TRBV7-2 and TRBJ2-3): GAGVSQSPSNKVTEKGKDVELRCDPISGHTALYWYRQSLGQGLEFLIYFQGNSAPDKSGLPSDRFSAERTGGSVSTLTIQRTQQEDSAVYLCASSPTAGDTQYFGPGTRLTVL.

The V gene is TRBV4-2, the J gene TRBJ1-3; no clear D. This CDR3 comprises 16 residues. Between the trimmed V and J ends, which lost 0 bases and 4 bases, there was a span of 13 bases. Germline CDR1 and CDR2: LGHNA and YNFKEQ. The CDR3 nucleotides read TGTGCCAGCAGCCAAGAACCCGGACTCACAGGAAACACCATATATTTT. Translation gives CASSQEPGLTGNTIYF.

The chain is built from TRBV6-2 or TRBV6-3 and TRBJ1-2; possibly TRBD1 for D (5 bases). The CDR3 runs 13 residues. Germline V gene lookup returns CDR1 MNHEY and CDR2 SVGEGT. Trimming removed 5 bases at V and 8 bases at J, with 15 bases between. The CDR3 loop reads CASSTDRSGGYTF. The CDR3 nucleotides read TGTGCCAGCAGTACCGACAGATCAGGCGGCTACACCTTC.

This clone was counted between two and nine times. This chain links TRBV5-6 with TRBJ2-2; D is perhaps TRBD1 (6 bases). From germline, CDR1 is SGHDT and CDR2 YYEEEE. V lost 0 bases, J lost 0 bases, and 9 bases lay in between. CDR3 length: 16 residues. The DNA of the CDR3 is TGTGCCAGCAGCTTGGATCCAGGGGCGAACACCGGGGAGCTGTTTTTT. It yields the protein CASSLDPGANTGELFF.

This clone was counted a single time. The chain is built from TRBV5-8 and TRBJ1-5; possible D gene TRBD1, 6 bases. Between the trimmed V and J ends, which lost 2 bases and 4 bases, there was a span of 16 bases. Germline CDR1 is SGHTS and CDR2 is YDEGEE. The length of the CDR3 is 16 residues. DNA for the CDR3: TGTGCCAGCAGCTTCGGGCTTGGGACACTTAATCAGCCCCAGCATTTT. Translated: CASSFGLGTLNQPQHF.